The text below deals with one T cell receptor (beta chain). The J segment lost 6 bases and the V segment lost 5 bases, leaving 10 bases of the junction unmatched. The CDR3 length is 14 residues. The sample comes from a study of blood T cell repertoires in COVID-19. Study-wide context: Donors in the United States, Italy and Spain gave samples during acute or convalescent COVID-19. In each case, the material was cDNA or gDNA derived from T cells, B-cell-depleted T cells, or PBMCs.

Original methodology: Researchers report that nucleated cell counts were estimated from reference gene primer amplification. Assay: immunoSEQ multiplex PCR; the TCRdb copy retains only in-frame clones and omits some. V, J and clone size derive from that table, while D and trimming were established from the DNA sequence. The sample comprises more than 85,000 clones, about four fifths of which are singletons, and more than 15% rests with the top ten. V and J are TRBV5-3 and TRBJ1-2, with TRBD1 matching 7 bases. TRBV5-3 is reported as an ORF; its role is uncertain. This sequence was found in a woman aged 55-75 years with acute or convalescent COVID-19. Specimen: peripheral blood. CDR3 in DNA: TGTGCCAGAAGACAAAGACAGGGCATGGATGGCTACACCTTC. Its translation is CARRQRQGMDGYTF.